These T cell receptor beta chains were read from a single sample in a study of early T cells in non-severe SARS-CoV-2 infection. One entry per CDR3 protein results from TCRdb running MiXCR on the 5' RACE reads. The data hold some 80,000 distinct CDR3 sequences, with roughly 12% observed a single time. The sample comprised whole blood. These receptors all stem from an adult who was a healthcare worker with PCR-confirmed SARS-CoV-2 infection or an uninfected control (not recorded which). The CDR3 runs from the conserved cysteine through the conserved F or W. A D gene is named only where the DNA matches it firmly. For some rows the clone size is stated as once, few or many, or as a class when expanded; others skip it.

d_call	v_call	cdr3_length	j_call	clone_size	cdr3_nt	cdr3_aa
NA	TRBV7-9	15	TRBJ1-5	few	TGTGCCAGCAGCTTAACGGCGGCAGGGGTCCAGCCCCAGCATTTT	CASSLTAAGVQPQHF
NA	TRBV5-6	11	TRBJ1-1	few	TGTGCCAGCAGCTTAGGGCCTCTGGCTTTCTTT	CASSLGPLAFF
NA	TRBV10-2	12	TRBJ2-1	many	TGCGCCAGCAGTGCTCATCTAGCCCTCAAGTTCTTC	CASSAHLALKFF
NA	TRBV29-1	14	TRBJ2-5	many	TGCAGCGTTGAGTTGGGCGGGGGCCGGGGGACCCAGTACTTC	CSVELGGGRGTQYF
TRBD1	TRBV27	15	TRBJ1-2	many	TGTGCCAGCAGTTATGGACAGGGAAGATGGGATGGCTACACCTTC	CASSYGQGRWDGYTF
TRBD2	TRBV20-1	15	TRBJ2-7	many	TGCAGTGCTAGAGGGCGGTCTAGCGGCTCCTACGAGCAGTACTTC	CSARGRSSGSYEQYF
NA	TRBV5-6	13	TRBJ1-6	NA	TGTGCCAGCAGCTTCTACAGCCAATCACCCCTCCACTTT	CASSFYSQSPLHF
TRBD2	TRBV6-2/TRBV6-3	14	TRBJ2-3	NA	TGTGCCAGCAGTGTGGGACTAGCATCTGATACGCAGTATTTT	CASSVGLASDTQYF
NA	TRBV29-1	13	TRBJ2-5	NA	TGCAGCGTTGAAAGGACAGACCAAGAGACCCAGTACTTC	CSVERTDQETQYF
NA	TRBV5-4	14	TRBJ2-7	few	TGTGCCAGCAGCTTGAGGGGAGGGGGAAACGAGCAGTACTTC	CASSLRGGGNEQYF
TRBD2	TRBV12-3/TRBV12-4	14	TRBJ2-1	NA	TGTGCCAGCAGGCCGCTGGGACTATACAATGAGCAGTTCTTC	CASRPLGLYNEQFF
NA	TRBV18	16	TRBJ2-2	NA	TGTGCCAGCTCCTATCGTCCCATGGAAGGCACCGGGGAGCTGTTTTTT	CASSYRPMEGTGELFF
TRBD2	TRBV27	14	TRBJ2-3	few	TGTGCCAGCAGTCCTAGCGGGATCACAGATACGCAGTATTTT	CASSPSGITDTQYF
NA	TRBV11-2	16	TRBJ1-3	many	TGTGCCAGCAGCCCTGGGGGGCAAACAGTAGGAAACACCATATATTTT	CASSPGGQTVGNTIYF
NA	TRBV29-1	13	TRBJ2-3	NA	TGCAGCGTTTGGACCCCGGGGGCAGATACGCAGTATTTT	CSVWTPGADTQYF
NA	TRBV28	13	TRBJ2-7	few	TGTGTCAGCAGTTTTACAGCGAACTACGAGCAGTACTTC	CVSSFTANYEQYF
TRBD2	TRBV5-5	15	TRBJ2-3	once	TGTGCCAGCAGTTCGGGACTAGCGACGGTGGGTACGCAGTATTTT	CASSSGLATVGTQYF
NA	TRBV9	14	TRBJ2-1	NA	TGTGCCAGCAGCGTAGAGCCGGAGCGCGCGGAGCAGTTCTTC	CASSVEPERAEQFF
NA	TRBV2	12	TRBJ2-5	NA	TGTGCCAGCAGCGACAGAAGCGGGACCCAGTACTTC	CASSDRSGTQYF
TRBD2	TRBV5-1	19	TRBJ2-7	few	TGCGCCAGCAGCTTGGCCGGGACTAGCGGATCTCGAAGCCTAGGGGAGCAGTACTTC	CASSLAGTSGSRSLGEQYF
TRBD2	TRBV6-6	18	TRBJ2-4	many	TGTGCCAGCAGCCTGGGAGGAGCGGGAGGCCTAGCCAAAAACATTCAGTACTTC	CASSLGGAGGLAKNIQYF
NA	TRBV7-9	14	TRBJ2-7	NA	TGTGCCAGCAGCTTAGGTCAGGGGAATTACGAGCAGTACTTC	CASSLGQGNYEQYF
TRBD2	TRBV12-3/TRBV12-4	15	TRBJ2-2	few	TGTGCCAGCAGTTTTGGCGGGAGCCTCACCGGGGAGCTGTTTTTT	CASSFGGSLTGELFF
NA	TRBV5-1	15	TRBJ2-2	few	TGCGCCAGCAGCTTGGGACGGGCGAACACCGGGGAGCTGTTTTTT	CASSLGRANTGELFF
TRBD2	TRBV20-1	14	TRBJ2-7	many	TGCAGTGCCCACCTAGCGGGAGTCTCCTACGAGCAGTACTTC	CSAHLAGVSYEQYF
TRBD1	TRBV20-1	16	TRBJ1-5	many	TGCAGTGCTAGGGAGGGGGCGGCGGTGAGCAATCAGCCCCAGCATTTT	CSAREGAAVSNQPQHF
TRBD2	TRBV11-2	19	TRBJ2-1	NA	TGTGCCAGCAGCTCAGGCCATAAGATAGCGGGACTCTCCTACAATGAGCAGTTCTTC	CASSSGHKIAGLSYNEQFF
TRBD2	TRBV2	14	TRBJ2-5	few	TGTGCCAGCCGGGAAATAGCGGGAGATGAGACCCAGTACTTC	CASREIAGDETQYF
NA	TRBV20-1	12	TRBJ2-1	few	TGCAGTGCTGATTCCTCCTACAATGAGCAGTTCTTC	CSADSSYNEQFF
TRBD2	TRBV23-1	15	TRBJ2-2	NA	TGCGCCAGCAGTCGAGCGGGGCGAGTCACCGGGGAGCTGTTTTTT	CASSRAGRVTGELFF
TRBD1	TRBV28	18	TRBJ2-7	many	TGTGCCAGCAGTACCGCGCCCGGGACAGGGGGCAAACCCTACGAGCAGTACTTC	CASSTAPGTGGKPYEQYF
NA	TRBV9	14	TRBJ1-1	few	TGTGCCAGCAGCGTAGTACCCTTGGGTACTGAAGCTTTCTTT	CASSVVPLGTEAFF
NA	TRBV6-1	14	TRBJ1-1	many	TGTGCCAGCAGTCCTAGGAGACCCCTCACTGAAGCTTTCTTT	CASSPRRPLTEAFF
NA	TRBV6-6	14	TRBJ2-1	NA	TGTGCCAGCAGTTACTCGCGGGTTTACAATGAGCAGTTCTTC	CASSYSRVYNEQFF
TRBD1	TRBV6-5	19	TRBJ2-6	NA	TGTGCCAGCAGTTACTCAGGACAGGGTGCACCCTCTGGGGCCAACGTCCTGACTTTC	CASSYSGQGAPSGANVLTF
TRBD1	TRBV5-4	18	TRBJ1-1	medium-sized	TGTGCCAGCAGCCACACCGGGACAGGGACGAGGGGCGGAACTGAAGCTTTCTTT	CASSHTGTGTRGGTEAFF
NA	TRBV7-8	15	TRBJ1-5	NA	TGTGCCAGCAGCTTAGCCGTAGGTAGCAATCAGCCCCAGCATTTT	CASSLAVGSNQPQHF
NA	TRBV7-9	12	TRBJ2-5	many	TGTGCCAGCAGCTTAGCGGAAGAGACCCAGTACTTC	CASSLAEETQYF
TRBD1	TRBV10-1	14	TRBJ1-1	many	TGCGCCAGCAGTATGACAGGGGAAGGCACTGAAGCTTTCTTT	CASSMTGEGTEAFF
NA	TRBV20-1	14	TRBJ2-3	many	TGCAGTGCTAGAGACTCCGCTGGCACAGATACGCAGTATTTT	CSARDSAGTDTQYF
NA	TRBV6-5	14	TRBJ2-1	many	TGTGCCAGCAGCCGGCGGGAATCCTACAATGAGCAGTTCTTC	CASSRRESYNEQFF